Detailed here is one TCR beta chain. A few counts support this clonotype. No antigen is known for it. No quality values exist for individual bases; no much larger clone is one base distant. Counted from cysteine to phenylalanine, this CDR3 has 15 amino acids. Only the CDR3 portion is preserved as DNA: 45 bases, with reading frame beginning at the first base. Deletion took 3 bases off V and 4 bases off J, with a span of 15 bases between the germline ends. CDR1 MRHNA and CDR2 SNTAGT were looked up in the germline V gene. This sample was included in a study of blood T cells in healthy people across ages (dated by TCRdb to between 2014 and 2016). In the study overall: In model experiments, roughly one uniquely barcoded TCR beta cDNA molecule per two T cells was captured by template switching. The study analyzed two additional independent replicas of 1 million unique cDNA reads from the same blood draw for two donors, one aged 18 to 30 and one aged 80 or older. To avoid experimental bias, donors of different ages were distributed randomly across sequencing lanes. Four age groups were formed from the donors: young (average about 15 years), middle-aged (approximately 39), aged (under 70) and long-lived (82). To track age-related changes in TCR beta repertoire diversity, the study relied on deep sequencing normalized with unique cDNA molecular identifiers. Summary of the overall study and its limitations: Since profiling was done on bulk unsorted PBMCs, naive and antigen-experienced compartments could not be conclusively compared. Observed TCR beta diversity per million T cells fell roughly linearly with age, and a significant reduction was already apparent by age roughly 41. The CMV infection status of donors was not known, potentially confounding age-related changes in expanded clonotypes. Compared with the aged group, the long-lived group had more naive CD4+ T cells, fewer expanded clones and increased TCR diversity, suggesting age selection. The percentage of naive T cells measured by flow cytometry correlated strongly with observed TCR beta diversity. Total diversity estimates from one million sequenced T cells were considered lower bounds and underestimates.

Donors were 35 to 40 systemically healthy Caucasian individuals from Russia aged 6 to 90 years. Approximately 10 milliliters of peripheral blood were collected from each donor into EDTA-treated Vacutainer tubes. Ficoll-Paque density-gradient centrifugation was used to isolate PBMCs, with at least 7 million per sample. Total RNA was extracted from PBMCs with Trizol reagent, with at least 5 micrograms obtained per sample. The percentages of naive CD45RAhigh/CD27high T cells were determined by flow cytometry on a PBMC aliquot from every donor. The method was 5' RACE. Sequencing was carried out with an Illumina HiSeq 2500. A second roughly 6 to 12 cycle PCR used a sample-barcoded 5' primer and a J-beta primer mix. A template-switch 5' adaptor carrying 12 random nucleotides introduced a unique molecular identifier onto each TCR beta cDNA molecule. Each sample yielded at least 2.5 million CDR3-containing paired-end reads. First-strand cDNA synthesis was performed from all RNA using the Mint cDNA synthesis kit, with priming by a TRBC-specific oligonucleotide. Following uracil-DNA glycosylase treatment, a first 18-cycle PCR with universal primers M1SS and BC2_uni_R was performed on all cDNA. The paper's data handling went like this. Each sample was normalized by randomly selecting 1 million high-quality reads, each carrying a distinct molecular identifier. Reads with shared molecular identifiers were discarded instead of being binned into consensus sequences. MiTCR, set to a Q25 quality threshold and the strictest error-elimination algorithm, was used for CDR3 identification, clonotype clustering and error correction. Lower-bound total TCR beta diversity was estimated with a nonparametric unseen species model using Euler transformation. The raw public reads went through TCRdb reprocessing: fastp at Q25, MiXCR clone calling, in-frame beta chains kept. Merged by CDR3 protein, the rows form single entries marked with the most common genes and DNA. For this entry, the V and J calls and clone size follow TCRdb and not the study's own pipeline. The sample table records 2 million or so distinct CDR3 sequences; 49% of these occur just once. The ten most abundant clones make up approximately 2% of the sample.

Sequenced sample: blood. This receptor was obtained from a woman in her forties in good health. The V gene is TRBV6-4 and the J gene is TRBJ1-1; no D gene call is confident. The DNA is TGTGCCAGCAGTGATGGGTCCAGGAGTCGCACTGAAGCTTTCTTT. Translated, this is CASSDGSRSRTEAFF.